The 8 T cell receptor beta chains presented below share a single source sample, sequenced in a study of shared clonotypes between healthy human individuals. The naive CD8 subset, CD45RO-negative cells positively selected for CCR7, excluded terminally differentiated effector memory CD45RA+ cells. Method: immunoSEQ multiplex PCR; TCRdb's copy keeps in-frame clones and lacks some. The sample has roughly 2.1 million clones, 93% seen once. Sequencing used naive CD8+ T cells from PBMCs. These receptors originate from a man younger than 35 in good health. Some clones in this sample may be carry-over from other donors' samples.

This chain uses TRBV11-2 with TRBJ1-2, with a tentative D call TRBD1 (6 bases). From germline, CDR1 is SGHAT and CDR2 FQNNGV. There are 14 residues in the CDR3. Trimming removed 5 bases at V and 5 bases at J, with 15 bases between. CDR3 in amino acids: CASSPQGQHYGYTF. The CDR3 DNA follows: TGTGCCAGCAGCCCACAGGGACAACATTATGGCTACACCTTC.

J is TRBJ1-2 and V is TRBV5-5; a weak D match, TRBD1 (5 bases). This CDR3 comprises 12 residues. Germline assignment: CDR1 SGHKS and CDR2 YYEKEE (reference sequence). V was pared by 2 bases and J by 4 bases, with 6 bases between. The CDR3 region is CASSFDSYGYTF. In nucleotides, the CDR3 is TGTGCCAGCAGCTTCGACAGCTATGGCTACACCTTC.

Notes on this clone: Other DNA sequences in this sample translate to the same CDR3. V and J are TRBV27 and TRBJ1-5; D not certain. The germline V gene encodes CDR1 MNHEY and CDR2 SMNVEV (reference sequence). The CDR3 runs 15 residues. V gave up 0 bases and J gave up 0 bases, with 6 bases separating them. The CDR3 here is CASSLSSGSNQPQHF. The CDR3 region has the DNA TGTGCCAGCAGTTTATCGTCGGGTAGCAATCAGCCCCAGCATTTT.

The rearrangement links TRBV6-5 to TRBJ2-1, with D hard to call. The ends were cut back, 0 bases at V and 0 bases at J, with 9 bases in the middle. This CDR3 region has 16 residues. From germline, CDR1 is MNHEY and CDR2 SVGAGI. The CDR3 region has the DNA TGTGCCAGCAGTTACTCGAATGCCTACTCCTACAATGAGCAGTTCTTC. As protein: CASSYSNAYSYNEQFF.

This clone was seen once. This chain uses TRBV11-2 with TRBJ2-7; a weak D match, TRBD1 (6 bases). Germline V lookup: CDR1 SGHAT, CDR2 FQNNGV. V lost 3 bases to trimming and J lost 6 bases, with 12 bases between them. This CDR3 region has 13 residues. For the CDR3, the DNA is TGTGCCAGCAGCTTCGGCAGGGGCGCCGAGCAGTACTTC. This encodes CASSFGRGAEQYF.

The chain uses TRBV18 and TRBJ1-5; the D is unclear. The CDR3 runs to 15 residues. CDR1 and CDR2 from the germline V gene are KGHSH and LQKENI. V was cut by 2 bases and J by 0 bases, with 8 bases left in between. CDR3 DNA: TGTGCCAGCTCACCATTACGTGGTAGCAATCAGCCCCAGCATTTT. Amino acids: CASSPLRGSNQPQHF.

The gene calls are TRBV18 and TRBJ1-2; D gene unclear. The CDR3 consists of 12 residues. V gave up 2 bases and J gave up 10 bases, with 11 bases separating them. Germline V gives CDR1 KGHSH, CDR2 LQKENI. The CDR3 here is CASSPGDLAYTF. CDR3 nucleotides: TGTGCCAGCTCACCAGGGGATCTTGCCTACACCTTC.

The rearrangement links TRBV4-1 to TRBJ1-2; TRBD1 matches 10 bases. The V and J ends lost 1 base and 5 bases, in that order; junction bases with no gene match: 10. The germline gives CDR1 MGHRA, CDR2 YSYEKL. The CDR3 is 17 amino acids. The CDR3 here is CASSQGGPDRGFYGYTF. CDR3 sequence (DNA): TGCGCCAGCAGCCAAGGGGGCCCGGACAGGGGGTTTTATGGCTACACCTTC.